The 7 T cell receptor beta chains below come from one sample, sequenced in a study of shared clonotypes between healthy human individuals. Only in-frame clones appear in the TCRdb table, and some are missing; sequencing was by immunoSEQ multiplex PCR. The table has some 2,000,000 clones, roughly 94% seen once; the top ten hold 0.13%. Sequenced input: naive CD4+ T cells sorted from blood. The subset is: CD45RA+ positively selected. These receptors came from a man younger than 30 in good health.

The chain couples TRBV5-1 to TRBJ2-3; possible D gene TRBD1, 6 bases. The V end lost 6 bases, the J end lost 9 bases, and 26 bases lay between the germline ends. Germline V gives CDR1 SGHRS, CDR2 YFSETQ. This CDR3 spans 16 amino acids. The CDR3 nucleotides read TGCGCCAGCACCGCTCCAACAGGGTTGTGGGGAGAAACGCAGTATTTT. It specifies CASTAPTGLWGETQYF. The entire variable domain, with the rest obtained from reference TRBV5-1 and TRBJ2-3, is as follows: KAGVTQTPRYLIKTRGQQVTLSCSPISGHRSVSWYQQTPGQGLQFLFEYFSETQRNKGNFPGRFSGRQFSNSRSEMNVSTLELGDSALYLCASTAPTGLWGETQYFGPGTRLTVL.

This clone was recorded once. The chain links TRBV2 to TRBJ1-2, with 7 bases fitting TRBD1. The germline V gene has CDR1 SNHLY and CDR2 FYNNEI. The CDR3 covers 15 residues. The J segment lost 4 bases and the V segment lost 3 bases, leaving 8 bases of the junction unmatched. DNA of the CDR3: TGTGCCAGCAGTGACAGACCGGGACAGTTCTATGGCTACACCTTC. Its translation is CASSDRPGQFYGYTF.

V gene TRBV28 combines with J gene TRBJ2-7, with a tentative D call TRBD2 (5 bases). CDR1 MDHEN and CDR2 SYDVKM come from the germline V gene. The CDR3 is 13 residues long. V gave up 2 bases and J gave up 3 bases, with 8 bases separating them. The CDR3, as DNA: TGTGCCAGCAGTTTAACGAGGGACTACGAGCAGTACTTC. Translated, it gives CASSLTRDYEQYF.

CDR3 DNA sequence: TGTGCCAGCAGCCCCGCCACACACACAGATACGCAGTATTTT. Its translation is CASSPATHTDTQYF. The rearrangement uses TRBV6-6 and TRBJ2-3; D unclear. Germline values: CDR1 MNHNY, CDR2 SVGAGI (reference sequence). Trimming took 6 bases from V and 2 from J, leaving 12 bases between them. CDR3 length: 14 residues.

Details on this clone: This CDR3 is also generated by other DNA sequences in the sample. The V call is TRBV2, the J call TRBJ1-6, with D perhaps TRBD1 (6 bases). CDR1 is SNHLY, CDR2 FYNNEI, per germline. The V gene lost 6 bases and the J gene lost 3 bases, with 6 bases spanning the gap. The CDR3 runs to 13 residues. CDR3 protein: CASRDSYNSPLHF. DNA for the CDR3: TGTGCCAGCAGGGACAGCTATAATTCACCCCTCCACTTT.

This rearrangement joins TRBV7-9 to TRBJ2-3; D is unclear. V lost 5 bases, J lost 2 bases, and 14 bases lay in between. Germline V gene sequence: CDR1 SEHNR, CDR2 FQNEAQ (reference sequence). This CDR3 spans 15 amino acids. The CDR3 DNA reads as TGTGCCAGCAGCCTGCGATCGCTTCACACAGATACGCAGTATTTT. Translation gives CASSLRSLHTDTQYF. Together with reference TRBV7-9 and TRBJ2-3, the CDR3 gives the full variable domain: DTGVSQNPRHKITKRGQNVTFRCDPISEHNRLYWYRQTLGQGPEFLTYFQNEAQLEKSRLLSDRFSAERPKGSFSTLEIQRTEQGDSAMYLCASSLRSLHTDTQYFGPGTRLTVL.

This rearrangement joins TRBV30 to TRBJ1-5; a weak D match, TRBD1 (5 bases). Trimming took off 8 bases at V and 6 bases at J, with 17 bases between the two ends. CDR1 and CDR2 from the germline V gene are GTSNPN and SVGIG (reference sequence). The CDR3 length is 13 residues. The CDR3 sequence: CATSGGGVQPQHF. The CDR3 DNA reads as TGTGCCACCTCGGGGGGAGGCGTTCAGCCCCAGCATTTT.